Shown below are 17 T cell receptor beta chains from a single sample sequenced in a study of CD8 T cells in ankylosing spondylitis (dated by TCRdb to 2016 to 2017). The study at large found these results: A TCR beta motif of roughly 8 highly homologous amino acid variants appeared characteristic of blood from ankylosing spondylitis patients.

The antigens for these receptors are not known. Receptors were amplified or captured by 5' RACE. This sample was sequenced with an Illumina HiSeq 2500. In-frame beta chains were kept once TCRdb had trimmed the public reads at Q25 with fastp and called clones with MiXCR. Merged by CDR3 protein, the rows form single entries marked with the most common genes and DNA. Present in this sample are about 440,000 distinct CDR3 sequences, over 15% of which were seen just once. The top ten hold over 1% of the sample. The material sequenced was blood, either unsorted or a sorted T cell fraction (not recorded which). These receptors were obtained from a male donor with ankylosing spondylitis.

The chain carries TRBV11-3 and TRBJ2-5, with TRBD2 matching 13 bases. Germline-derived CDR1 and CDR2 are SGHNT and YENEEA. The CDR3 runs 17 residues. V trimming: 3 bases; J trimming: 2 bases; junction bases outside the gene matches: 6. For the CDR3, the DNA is TGTGCCAGCAGCTTCGGGACTAGCGGGAACAAACAAGAGACCCAGTACTTC. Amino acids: CASSFGTSGNKQETQYF.

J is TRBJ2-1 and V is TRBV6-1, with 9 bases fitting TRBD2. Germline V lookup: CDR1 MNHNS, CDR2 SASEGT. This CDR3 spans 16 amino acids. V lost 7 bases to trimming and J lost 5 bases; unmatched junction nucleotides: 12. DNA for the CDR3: TGTGCCAGCAATACCATTAGCGGGGGACCCGACAATGAGCAGTTCTTC. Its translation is CASNTISGGPDNEQFF.

CDR3 in DNA: TGCAGTGCTAGAGATCCAGGGAACAGGGATCAGCCCCAGCATTTT. Protein: CSARDPGNRDQPQHF. The rearrangement uses TRBV20-1 and TRBJ1-5; possible D gene TRBD1, 6 bases. Germline CDR1 and CDR2: DFQATT and SNEGSKA (reference sequence). V was trimmed by 0 bases and J by 5 bases, leaving 14 bases between them. The CDR3 runs to 15 residues.

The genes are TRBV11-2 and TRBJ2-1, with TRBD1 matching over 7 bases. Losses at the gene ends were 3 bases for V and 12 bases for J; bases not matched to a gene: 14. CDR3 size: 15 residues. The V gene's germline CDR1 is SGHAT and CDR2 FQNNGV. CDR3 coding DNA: TGTGCCAGCAGCTTTGAAGGGGGCGGGCGGCGGGTGCAGTTCTTC. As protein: CASSFEGGGRRVQFF.

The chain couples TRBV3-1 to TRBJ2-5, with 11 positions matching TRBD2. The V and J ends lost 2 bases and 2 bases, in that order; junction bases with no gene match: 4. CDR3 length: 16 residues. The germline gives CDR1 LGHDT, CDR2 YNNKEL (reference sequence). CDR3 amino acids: CASSQRPSGGQETQYF. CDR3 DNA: TGTGCCAGCAGCCAACGCCCTAGCGGGGGGCAAGAGACCCAGTACTTC.

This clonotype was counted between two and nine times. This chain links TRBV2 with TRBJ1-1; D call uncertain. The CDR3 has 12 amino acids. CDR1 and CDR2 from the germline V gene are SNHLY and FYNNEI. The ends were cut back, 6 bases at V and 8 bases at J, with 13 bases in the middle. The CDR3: CASSAPMQEAFF. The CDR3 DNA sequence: TGTGCCAGCAGCGCCCCTATGCAGGAAGCTTTCTTT.

DNA of the CDR3: TGTGCCAGCAGCGACCGACTAGTAGCAGATACGCAGTATTTT. Translation gives CASSDRLVADTQYF. This chain connects TRBV3-1 to TRBJ2-3; possibly TRBD2 for D (6 bases). Germline assignment: CDR1 LGHDT and CDR2 YNNKEL (reference sequence). The V and J ends lost 5 bases and 4 bases respectively, with 13 bases between them. This CDR3 has 14 amino acids.

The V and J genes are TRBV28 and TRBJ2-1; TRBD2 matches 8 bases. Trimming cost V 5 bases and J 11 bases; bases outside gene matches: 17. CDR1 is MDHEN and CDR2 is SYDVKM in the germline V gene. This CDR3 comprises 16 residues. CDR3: CASSPPIGSGENKQFF. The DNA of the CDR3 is TGTGCCAGCAGTCCCCCGATTGGTAGCGGGGAAAACAAGCAGTTCTTC.

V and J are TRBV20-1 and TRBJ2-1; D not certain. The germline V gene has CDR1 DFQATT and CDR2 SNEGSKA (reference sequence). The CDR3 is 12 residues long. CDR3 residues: CRVGNNNNEQFF. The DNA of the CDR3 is TGCAGAGTAGGTAACAACAACAATGAGCAGTTCTTC.

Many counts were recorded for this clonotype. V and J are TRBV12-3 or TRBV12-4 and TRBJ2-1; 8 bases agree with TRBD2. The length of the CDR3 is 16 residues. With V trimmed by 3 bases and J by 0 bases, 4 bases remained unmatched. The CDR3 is CASSFLSGNSYNEQFF. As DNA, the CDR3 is TGTGCCAGCAGTTTCCTTAGCGGGAACTCCTACAATGAGCAGTTCTTC.

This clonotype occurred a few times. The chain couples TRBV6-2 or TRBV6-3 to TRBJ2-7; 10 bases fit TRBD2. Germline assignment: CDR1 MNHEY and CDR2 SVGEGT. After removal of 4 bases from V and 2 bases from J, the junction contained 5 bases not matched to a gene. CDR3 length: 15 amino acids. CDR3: CASSSAGGGPYEQYF. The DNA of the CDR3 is TGTGCCAGCAGTTCAGCGGGGGGGGGCCCCTACGAGCAGTACTTC.

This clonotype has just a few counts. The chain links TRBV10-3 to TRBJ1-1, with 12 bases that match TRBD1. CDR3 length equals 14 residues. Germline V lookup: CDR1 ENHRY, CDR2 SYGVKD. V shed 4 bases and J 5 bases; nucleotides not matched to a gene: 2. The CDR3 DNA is TGTGCCATCAGTGCGGGACAGGGGGCTACTGAAGCTTTCTTT. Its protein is CAISAGQGATEAFF.

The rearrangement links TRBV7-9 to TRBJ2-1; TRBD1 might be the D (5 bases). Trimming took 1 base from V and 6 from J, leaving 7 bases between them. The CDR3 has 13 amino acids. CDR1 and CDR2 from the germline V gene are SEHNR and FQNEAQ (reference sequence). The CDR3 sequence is CASSLEGANEQFF. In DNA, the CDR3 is TGTGCCAGCAGCTTAGAAGGGGCCAATGAGCAGTTCTTC. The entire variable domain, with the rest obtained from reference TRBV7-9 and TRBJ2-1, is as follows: DTGVSQNPRHKITKRGQNVTFRCDPISEHNRLYWYRQTLGQGPEFLTYFQNEAQLEKSRLLSDRFSAERPKGSFSTLEIQRTEQGDSAMYLCASSLEGANEQFFGPGTRLTVL.

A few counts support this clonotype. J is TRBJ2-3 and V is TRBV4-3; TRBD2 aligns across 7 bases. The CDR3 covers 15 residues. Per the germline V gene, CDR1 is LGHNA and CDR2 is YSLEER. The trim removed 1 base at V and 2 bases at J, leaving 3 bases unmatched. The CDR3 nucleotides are TGCGCCAGCAGCCAAGCGGGGGGTCACACAGATACGCAGTATTTT. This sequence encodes CASSQAGGHTDTQYF.

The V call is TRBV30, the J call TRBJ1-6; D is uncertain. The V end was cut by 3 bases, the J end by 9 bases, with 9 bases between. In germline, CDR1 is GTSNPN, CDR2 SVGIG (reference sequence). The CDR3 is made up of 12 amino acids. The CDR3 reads CAWRGGSSPLHF. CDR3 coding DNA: TGTGCCTGGAGGGGAGGGAGTTCACCCCTCCACTTT.

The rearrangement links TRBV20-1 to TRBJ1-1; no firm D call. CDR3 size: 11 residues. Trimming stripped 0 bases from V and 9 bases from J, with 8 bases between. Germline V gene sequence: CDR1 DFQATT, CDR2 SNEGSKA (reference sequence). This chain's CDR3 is CSARDYPKAFF. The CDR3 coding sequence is TGCAGTGCTAGAGATTACCCCAAAGCTTTCTTT.

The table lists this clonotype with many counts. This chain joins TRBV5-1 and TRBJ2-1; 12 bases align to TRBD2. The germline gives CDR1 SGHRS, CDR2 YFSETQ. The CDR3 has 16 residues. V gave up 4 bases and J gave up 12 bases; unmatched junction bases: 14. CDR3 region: CASSRETSGREGMQFF. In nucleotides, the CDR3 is TGCGCCAGCAGCAGGGAGACTAGCGGGAGAGAAGGGATGCAGTTCTTC. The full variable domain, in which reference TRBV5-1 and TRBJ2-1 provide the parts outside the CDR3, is KAGVTQTPRYLIKTRGQQVTLSCSPISGHRSVSWYQQTPGQGLQFLFEYFSETQRNKGNFPGRFSGRQFSNSRSEMNVSTLELGDSALYLCASSRETSGREGMQFFGPGTRLTVL.